The rows below give T cell receptor beta chains drawn from one sample of a study of T cell responses to AZD1222 COVID-19 vaccine. Profiled with immunoSEQ multiplex PCR; TCRdb holds only in-frame clones, not every one. The sample lists around 180,000 clones, 90% to 95% occurring once. Sequencing used peripheral blood, obtained on day 0 of AZD1222 vaccination. All receptors come from an adult in good health. Both conserved end residues are part of each CDR3. The order of the fields is D gene, J gene, clone size, V gene, CDR3 DNA, CDR3 protein. D genes are given only for firm matches. Only some rows state a clone size, as once, few, many or a class for expanded clones.

>TRBD1|TRBJ2-7|.|TRBV11-3
TGTGCCAGCGCGAGGGGGACAGGGGACTACGAGCAGTACTTC
CASARGTGDYEQYF
>.|TRBJ2-5|.|TRBV5-1
TGCGCCAGCAGCTTGGGAACGGGGGTTTCACACGAGACCCAGTACTTC
CASSLGTGVSHETQYF
>.|TRBJ2-7|.|TRBV28
TGTGCCAGCCAGAGCCGGTTGGGTGCCTACGAGCAGTACTTC
CASQSRLGAYEQYF
>.|TRBJ1-6|.|TRBV20-1
TGCAGTGCTAGAGCGGATTCACCCCTCCACTTT
CSARADSPLHF
>TRBD1|TRBJ1-3|.|TRBV9
TGTGCCAGCAGCGCGGGACAGGGGAAGGGCTCTGGAAACACCATATATTTT
CASSAGQGKGSGNTIYF
>.|TRBJ2-1|.|TRBV27
TGTGCCAGCTACTGGGTGGGGGGCAGCTCCTACAATGAGCAGTTCTTC
CASYWVGGSSYNEQFF
>TRBD2|TRBJ2-7|once|TRBV28
TGTGCCAGCAGTCTAGCGGGAGCCACCTACGAGCAGTACTTC
CASSLAGATYEQYF
>.|TRBJ1-1|.|TRBV7-3
TGTGCCAGCAGCTTCCCAGGCATGAACACTGAAGCTTTCTTT
CASSFPGMNTEAFF
>.|TRBJ1-2|.|TRBV18
TGTGCCAGCTCTCCCCCCAGGGTGAACTATGGCTACACCTTC
CASSPPRVNYGYTF
>.|TRBJ2-6|.|TRBV3-1/TRBV3-2
TGTGCCAGCAGCCAATCTGGGGCCAACGTCCTGACTTTC
CASSQSGANVLTF
>TRBD2|TRBJ2-1|.|TRBV18
TGTGCCAGCTCACCACCTGGGAGCGGGAGGGCTAAAAATGAGCAGTTCTTC
CASSPPGSGRAKNEQFF
>.|TRBJ2-1|.|TRBV6-4
TGTGCCAGCAGTGACTCGAGGGGGAGATCCTACAATGAGCAGTTCTTC
CASSDSRGRSYNEQFF
>.|TRBJ2-2|.|TRBV7-3
TGTGCCAGCAGCTTAACAGTTCCATCGAACACCGGGGAGCTGTTTTTT
CASSLTVPSNTGELFF
>.|TRBJ1-2|.|TRBV5-1
TGCGCCAGCAGCTTGGTATTATCCACCAGTTTCTATGGCTACACCTTC
CASSLVLSTSFYGYTF
>TRBD1|TRBJ1-5|.|TRBV5-1
TGCGCCAGCAGCTTTACAGGGGGAAGCAATCAGCCCCAGCATTTT
CASSFTGGSNQPQHF
>.|TRBJ2-7|.|TRBV11-3
TGTGCCAGCAGCCAGGTGCGAACCTCCGAGCAGTACTTC
CASSQVRTSEQYF
>.|TRBJ2-1|.|TRBV19
TGTGCCAGTAGTATACCCCTCGGACAGAACAATGAGCAGTTCTTC
CASSIPLGQNNEQFF
>TRBD1|TRBJ2-7|.|TRBV7-8
TGTGCCAGCAGGGGACAGGGGGCGACCTACGAGCAGTACTTC
CASRGQGATYEQYF
>TRBD1|TRBJ1-5|.|TRBV7-9
TGTGCCAGCAGCCCGGACAGGGATCAGCCCCAGCATTTT
CASSPDRDQPQHF
>TRBD2|TRBJ2-7|once|TRBV11-1
TGTGCCAGCAGCAAAGGGACTAGCGGGACTTTTTACGAGCAGTACTTC
CASSKGTSGTFYEQYF
>TRBD1|TRBJ1-1|.|TRBV19
TGTGCCAGTAGTCAACAGGGGGGAGTCACTGAAGCTTTCTTT
CASSQQGGVTEAFF
>.|TRBJ1-2|.|TRBV19
TGTGCCAGTGCAATCGACTGGGCCGGCTATGGCTACACCTTC
CASAIDWAGYGYTF
>.|TRBJ1-2|.|TRBV28
TGTGCCAGCAGGGTGGGGAGGCGCGCCTATGGCTACACCTTC
CASRVGRRAYGYTF
>.|TRBJ2-1|.|TRBV10-1
TGCGCCAGCAGTGATCGCGGATTCAATGAGCAGTTCTTC
CASSDRGFNEQFF
>.|TRBJ2-1|.|TRBV5-1
TGCGCCAGCGAGGAGGCGTGGGGGAATGAGCAGTTCTTC
CASEEAWGNEQFF
>.|TRBJ2-3|once|TRBV19
TGTGCCAGTAGCTCGTTCAGCACCTCTAGCACAGATACGCAGTATTTT
CASSSFSTSSTDTQYF
>TRBD1|TRBJ1-5|.|TRBV19
TGTGCCAGTAAGCCGACAGGGGGCAGGGGCAATCAGCCCCAGCATTTT
CASKPTGGRGNQPQHF
>.|TRBJ2-3|.|TRBV2
TGTGCCAGCAGTGCATCGACGTATACGCAGTATTTT
CASSASTYTQYF
>.|TRBJ1-4|.|TRBV18
TGTGCCAGCTCACCAAGATACGGTGAAAAACTGTTTTTT
CASSPRYGEKLFF
>TRBD1|TRBJ1-2|.|TRBV14
TGTGCCAGCAGCCCACGGACAGGGTACTATGGCTACACCTTC
CASSPRTGYYGYTF
>.|TRBJ1-4|.|TRBV30
TGTGCCTGGAGCCCACCGGACAGTCCTAATGAAAAACTGTTTTTT
CAWSPPDSPNEKLFF
>.|TRBJ1-1|.|TRBV4-1
TGCGCCAGCAGCCAACCCCGGGACAAGAACACTGAAGCTTTCTTT
CASSQPRDKNTEAFF
>TRBD2|TRBJ2-1|.|TRBV6-5
TGTGCCAGCAGCCTAGCGGGTGCTGAGCAGTTCTTC
CASSLAGAEQFF
>.|TRBJ1-5|.|TRBV5-4
TGTGCCAGCAGCTTGCGGGGAAATCAGCCCCAGCATTTT
CASSLRGNQPQHF
>TRBD2|TRBJ2-5|.|TRBV10-2
TGCGCCAGCAGTGAGCACCGCCAGGGACTAGCGGGATTGGAGACCCAGTACTTC
CASSEHRQGLAGLETQYF
>.|TRBJ2-1|.|TRBV9
TGTGCCAGCAGCGTATGGTCTAGCGAGGGTGAGCAGTTCTTC
CASSVWSSEGEQFF
>.|TRBJ2-7|few|TRBV18
TGTGCCAGCTCACCAATCCAGACGACAGGCGAACAGTACTTC
CASSPIQTTGEQYF
>TRBD2|TRBJ2-1|.|TRBV7-8
TGTGCCAGCAGCTTAGAAAGGATTAGCGGGAGGGGTAATGAGCAGTTCTTC
CASSLERISGRGNEQFF
>.|TRBJ1-5|.|TRBV16
TGTGCCAGCAGCCACGTCGGCGGGTACGGACAGCCCCAGCATTTT
CASSHVGGYGQPQHF
>TRBD2|TRBJ2-7|once|TRBV5-1
TGCGCCAGCAGCTTGACTTTAACTAGCGGGAGGGGCTACGAGCAGTACTTC
CASSLTLTSGRGYEQYF
>.|TRBJ2-7|.|TRBV5-1
TGCGCCAGCAGCTTGGTAGACACCCGGGGGAACGAGCAGTACTTC
CASSLVDTRGNEQYF
>TRBD2|TRBJ2-2|.|TRBV5-4
TGTGCCAGCAGCCACCCCGGGACGGGAGGGCCCAACGGGGAGCTGTTTTTT
CASSHPGTGGPNGELFF
>TRBD2|TRBJ2-3|.|TRBV27
TGTGCCAGCAGTTTATTCAGCGTAGCGGGAGATTCCCCAGATACGCAGTATTTT
CASSLFSVAGDSPDTQYF
>.|TRBJ1-2|.|TRBV28
TGTGCCAGCAGTTTAAATTTCGGGAGCCAGCCTGGCTACACCTTC
CASSLNFGSQPGYTF
>.|TRBJ1-6|.|TRBV9
TGTGCCAGCAGCGAGGGGTGGAATTCACCCCTCCACTTT
CASSEGWNSPLHF
>.|TRBJ2-7|few|TRBV20-1
TGCAGTGCTAGAGAGGTATACGAGCAGTACTTC
CSAREVYEQYF
>.|TRBJ1-5|.|TRBV19
TGTGCCAGTAGTCCTCAGGGAGGCAATCAGCCCCAGCATTTT
CASSPQGGNQPQHF
>TRBD1|TRBJ1-1|once|TRBV7-9
TGTGCCAGCAGCTTAGTACAGGGGAATGGGAACACTGAAGCTTTCTTT
CASSLVQGNGNTEAFF
>.|TRBJ2-1|.|TRBV20-1
TGCAGTGTGGCCGCTTCTATCGGGCAGTTCTTC
CSVAASIGQFF
>.|TRBJ1-2|.|TRBV28
TGTGCCGGGCGAGAAAAGGGACGCGTCCGTTACACCTTC
CAGREKGRVRYTF
>.|TRBJ1-4|.|TRBV6-5
TGTGCCAGCAGTACTAGACCCGGGGTGCAAAAACTGTTTTTT
CASSTRPGVQKLFF
>.|TRBJ1-3|.|TRBV12-3/TRBV12-4
TGTGCCAGCAGTCCCGGACAGCCGCACACCATATATTTT
CASSPGQPHTIYF
>TRBD2|TRBJ2-7|.|TRBV7-2
TGTGCCAGCAGAAGACTAGCGGGAACCGAGCAGTACTTC
CASRRLAGTEQYF
>TRBD2|TRBJ2-2|.|TRBV5-1
TGCGCCAGCAGCTTCCTAGCGGGGACGAACACCGGGGAGCTGTTTTTT
CASSFLAGTNTGELFF
>.|TRBJ1-3|.|TRBV7-2
TGTGCCAGCAGCTTAGGCGGCGTGGGAAGGGCTGGAAACACCATATATTTT
CASSLGGVGRAGNTIYF
>TRBD1|TRBJ1-1|.|TRBV3-1/TRBV3-2
TGTGCCAGCAGCCGGACAGGGAGGACTGAAGCTTTCTTT
CASSRTGRTEAFF
>.|TRBJ1-5|once|TRBV4-2
TGTGCCAGCAGCCAAGATGGGGATAGCAATCAGCCCCAGCATTTT
CASSQDGDSNQPQHF
>.|TRBJ2-7|.|TRBV2
TGTGCCAGCAGTGAAGCGGGAACGGGCTACGAGCAGTACTTC
CASSEAGTGYEQYF
>.|TRBJ1-4|.|TRBV7-9
TGTGCCAGCAGCTTAGGGGCAGGGAGTGAAAAACTGTTTTTT
CASSLGAGSEKLFF